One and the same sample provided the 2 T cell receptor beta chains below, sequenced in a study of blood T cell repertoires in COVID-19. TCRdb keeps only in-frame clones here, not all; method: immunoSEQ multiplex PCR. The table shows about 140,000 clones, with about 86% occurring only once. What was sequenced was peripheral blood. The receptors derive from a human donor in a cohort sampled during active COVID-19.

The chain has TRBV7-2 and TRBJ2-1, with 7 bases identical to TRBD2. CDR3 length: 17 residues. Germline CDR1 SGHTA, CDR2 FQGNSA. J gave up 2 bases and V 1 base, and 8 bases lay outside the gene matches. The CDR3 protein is CASSLGFGLAAYNEQFF. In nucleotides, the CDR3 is TGTGCCAGCAGCTTAGGGTTTGGGCTAGCGGCCTACAATGAGCAGTTCTTC.

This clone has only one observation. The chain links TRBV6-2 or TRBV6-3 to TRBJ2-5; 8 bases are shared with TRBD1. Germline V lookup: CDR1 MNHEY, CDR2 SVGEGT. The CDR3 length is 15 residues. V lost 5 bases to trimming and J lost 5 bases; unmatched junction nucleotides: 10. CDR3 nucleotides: TGTGCCAGCAGTCCCCCTGGACAGGGTGACGAGACCCAGTACTTC. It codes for CASSPPGQGDETQYF.